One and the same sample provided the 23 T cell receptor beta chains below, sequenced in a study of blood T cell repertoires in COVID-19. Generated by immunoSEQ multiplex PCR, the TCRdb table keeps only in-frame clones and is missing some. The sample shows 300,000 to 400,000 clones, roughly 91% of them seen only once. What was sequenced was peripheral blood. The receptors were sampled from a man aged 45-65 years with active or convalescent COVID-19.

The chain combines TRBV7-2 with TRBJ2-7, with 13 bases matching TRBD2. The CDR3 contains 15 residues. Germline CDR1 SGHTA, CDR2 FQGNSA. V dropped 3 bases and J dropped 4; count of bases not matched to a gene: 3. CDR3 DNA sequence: TGTGCCAGCAGCTTTACTAGCGGGGGGGATTACGAGCAGTACTTC. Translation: CASSFTSGGDYEQYF.

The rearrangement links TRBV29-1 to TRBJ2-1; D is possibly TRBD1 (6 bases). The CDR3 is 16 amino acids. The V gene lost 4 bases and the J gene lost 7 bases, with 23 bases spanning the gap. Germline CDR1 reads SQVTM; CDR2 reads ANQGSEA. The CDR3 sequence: CSVAPDTGKGFNEQFF. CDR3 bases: TGCAGCGTTGCGCCAGACACAGGGAAAGGTTTTAATGAGCAGTTCTTC.

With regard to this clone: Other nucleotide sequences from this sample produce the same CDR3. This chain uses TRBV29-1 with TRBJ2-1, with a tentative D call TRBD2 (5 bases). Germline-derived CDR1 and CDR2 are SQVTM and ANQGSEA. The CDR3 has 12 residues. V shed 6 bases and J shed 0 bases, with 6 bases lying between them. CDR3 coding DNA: TGCAGCGTGAGGGTCTCCTACAATGAGCAGTTCTTC. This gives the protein CSVRVSYNEQFF.

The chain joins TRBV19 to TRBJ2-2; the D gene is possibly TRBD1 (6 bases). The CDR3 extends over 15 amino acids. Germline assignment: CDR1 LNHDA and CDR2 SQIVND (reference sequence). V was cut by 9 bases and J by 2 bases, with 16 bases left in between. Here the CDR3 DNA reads TGTGCCAGCAGAAGGGACACCCTAAACACCGGGGAGCTGTTTTTT. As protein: CASRRDTLNTGELFF.

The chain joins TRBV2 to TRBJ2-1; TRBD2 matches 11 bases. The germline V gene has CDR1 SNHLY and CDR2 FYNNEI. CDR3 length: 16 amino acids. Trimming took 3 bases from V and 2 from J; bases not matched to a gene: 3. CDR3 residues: CASSDRSGGAYNEQFF. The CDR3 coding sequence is TGTGCCAGCAGTGATCGTAGCGGGGGGGCCTACAATGAGCAGTTCTTC. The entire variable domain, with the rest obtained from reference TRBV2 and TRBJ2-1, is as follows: EPEVTQTPSHQVTQMGQEVILRCVPISNHLYFYWYRQILGQKVEFLVSFYNNEISEKSEIFDDQFSVERPDGSNFTLKIRSTKLEDSAMYFCASSDRSGGAYNEQFFGPGTRLTVL.

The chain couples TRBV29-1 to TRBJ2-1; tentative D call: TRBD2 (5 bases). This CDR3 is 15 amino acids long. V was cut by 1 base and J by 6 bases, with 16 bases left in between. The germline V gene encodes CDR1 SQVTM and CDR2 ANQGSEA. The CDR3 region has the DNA TGCAGCGTTGAAGGCGGGCTAGCCACCTCCAATGAGCAGTTCTTC. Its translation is CSVEGGLATSNEQFF.

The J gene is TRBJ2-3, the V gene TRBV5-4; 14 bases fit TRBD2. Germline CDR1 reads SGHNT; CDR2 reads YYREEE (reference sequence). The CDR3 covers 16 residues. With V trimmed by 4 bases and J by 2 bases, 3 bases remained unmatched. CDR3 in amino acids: CASSGTSGRSTDTQYF. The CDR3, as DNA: TGTGCCAGCAGCGGGACTAGCGGGAGATCCACAGATACGCAGTATTTT.

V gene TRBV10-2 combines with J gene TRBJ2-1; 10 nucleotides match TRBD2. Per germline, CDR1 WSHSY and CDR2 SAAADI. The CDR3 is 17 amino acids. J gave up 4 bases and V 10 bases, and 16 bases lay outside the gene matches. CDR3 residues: CATTGTAGGLKYNEQFF. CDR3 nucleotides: TGCGCCACCACGGGAACAGCGGGAGGGCTTAAGTACAATGAGCAGTTCTTC.

In DNA, the CDR3 is TGTGCCAGTAGTATAAGGGGGTATAGCAATCAGCCCCAGCATTTT. Translation gives CASSIRGYSNQPQHF. The chain employs TRBV19 and TRBJ1-5, with D tentatively TRBD1 (6 bases). From germline, CDR1 is LNHDA and CDR2 SQIVND (reference sequence). V lost 2 bases, J lost 0 bases, and 8 bases lay in between. There are 15 residues in the CDR3.

The CDR3 region is CASSPLSYSNEQFF. CDR3 DNA: TGTGCCAGCAGCCCCCTCTCCTATTCGAATGAGCAGTTCTTC. This chain connects TRBV14 to TRBJ2-1; D remains unclear. The CDR3 runs to 14 residues. The V gene lost 4 bases and the J gene lost 7 bases, with 14 bases spanning the gap. Per germline, CDR1 SGHDN and CDR2 FVKESK.

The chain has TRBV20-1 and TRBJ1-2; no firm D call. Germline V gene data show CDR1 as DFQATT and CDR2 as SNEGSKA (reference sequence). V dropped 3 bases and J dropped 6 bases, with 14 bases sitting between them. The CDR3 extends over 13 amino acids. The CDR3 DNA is TGCAGTGCTAGTGGGTTGGGAGGTGATGGCTACACCTTC. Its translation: CSASGLGGDGYTF.

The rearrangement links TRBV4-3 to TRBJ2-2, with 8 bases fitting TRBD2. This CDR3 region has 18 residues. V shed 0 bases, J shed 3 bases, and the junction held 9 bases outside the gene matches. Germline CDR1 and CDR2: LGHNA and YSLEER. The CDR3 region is CASSQDPWGGGYTGELFF. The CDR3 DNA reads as TGCGCCAGCAGCCAAGACCCCTGGGGCGGGGGGTACACCGGGGAGCTGTTTTTT.

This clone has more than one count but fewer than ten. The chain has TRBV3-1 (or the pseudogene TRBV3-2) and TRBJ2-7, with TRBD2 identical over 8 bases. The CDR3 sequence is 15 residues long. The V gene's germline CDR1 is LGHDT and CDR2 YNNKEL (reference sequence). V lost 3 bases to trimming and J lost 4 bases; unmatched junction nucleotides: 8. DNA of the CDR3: TGTGCCAGCAGCCAGAGGAGCGGGAGCGGGTACGAGCAGTACTTC. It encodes CASSQRSGSGYEQYF.

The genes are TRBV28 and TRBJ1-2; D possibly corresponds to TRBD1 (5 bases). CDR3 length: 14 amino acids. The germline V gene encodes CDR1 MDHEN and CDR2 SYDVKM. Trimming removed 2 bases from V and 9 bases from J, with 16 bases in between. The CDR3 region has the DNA TGTGCCAGCAGTTTACTCGGACAAAGTAAACGCTACACCTTC. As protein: CASSLLGQSKRYTF.

The CDR3 DNA sequence: TGCGCCAGCAGTGAGTCCGCGCGGCGCGGGGAGCTGTTTTTT. It codes for CASSESARRGELFF. The chain joins TRBV10-1 to TRBJ2-2; D gene unclear. The germline gives CDR1 WNHNN, CDR2 SYGVQD (reference sequence). CDR3 length: 14 residues. V was cut by 0 bases and J by 7 bases, with 9 bases left in between.

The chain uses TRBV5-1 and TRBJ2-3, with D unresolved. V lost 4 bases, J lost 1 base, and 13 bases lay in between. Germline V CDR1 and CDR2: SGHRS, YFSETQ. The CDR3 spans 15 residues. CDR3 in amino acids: CASSVQQPGTDTQYF. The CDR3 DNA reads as TGCGCCAGCAGCGTCCAACAGCCTGGCACAGATACGCAGTATTTT.

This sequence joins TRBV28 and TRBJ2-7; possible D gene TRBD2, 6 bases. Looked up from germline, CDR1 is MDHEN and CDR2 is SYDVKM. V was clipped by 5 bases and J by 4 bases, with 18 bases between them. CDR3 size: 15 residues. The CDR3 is CASSTFGGERYEQYF. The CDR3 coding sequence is TGTGCCAGCAGTACCTTTGGCGGGGAAAGATACGAGCAGTACTTC.

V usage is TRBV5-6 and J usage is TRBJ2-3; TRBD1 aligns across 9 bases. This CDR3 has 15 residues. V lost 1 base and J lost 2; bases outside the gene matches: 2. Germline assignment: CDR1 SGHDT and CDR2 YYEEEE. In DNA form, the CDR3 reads TGTGCCAGCAGCTTGAGGACAGGGGCCACAGATACGCAGTATTTT. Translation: CASSLRTGATDTQYF.

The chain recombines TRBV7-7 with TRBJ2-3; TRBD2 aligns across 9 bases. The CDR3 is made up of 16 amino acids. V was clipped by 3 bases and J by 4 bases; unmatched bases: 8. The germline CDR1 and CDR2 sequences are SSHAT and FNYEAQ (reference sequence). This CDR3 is CASSFGTSRFADTQYF. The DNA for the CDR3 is TGTGCCAGCAGCTTCGGGACTAGCAGGTTCGCAGATACGCAGTATTTT. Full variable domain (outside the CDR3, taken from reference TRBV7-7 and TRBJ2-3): GAGVSQSPRYKVTKRGQDVTLRCDPISSHATLYWYQQALGQGPEFLTYFNYEAQPDKSGLPSDRFSAERPEGSISTLTIQRTEQRDSAMYRCASSFGTSRFADTQYFGPGTRLTVL.

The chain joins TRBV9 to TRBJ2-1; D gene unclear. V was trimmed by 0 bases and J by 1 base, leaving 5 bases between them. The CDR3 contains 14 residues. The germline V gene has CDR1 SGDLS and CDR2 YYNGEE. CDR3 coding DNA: TGTGCCAGCAGCGTAGCCAGATCCTACAATGAGCAGTTCTTC. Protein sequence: CASSVARSYNEQFF.

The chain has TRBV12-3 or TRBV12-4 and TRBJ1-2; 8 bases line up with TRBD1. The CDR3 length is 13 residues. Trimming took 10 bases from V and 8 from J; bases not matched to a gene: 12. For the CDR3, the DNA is TGTGCCACAGGAACCAGGGGGCGCGACGGCTACACCTTC. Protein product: CATGTRGRDGYTF.

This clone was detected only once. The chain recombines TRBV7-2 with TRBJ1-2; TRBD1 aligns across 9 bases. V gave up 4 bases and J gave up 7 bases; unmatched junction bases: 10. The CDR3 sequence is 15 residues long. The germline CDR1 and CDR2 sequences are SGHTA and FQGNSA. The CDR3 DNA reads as TGTGCCAGCAGCTCAAACAGGGGGCGACTCACTGGCTACACCTTC. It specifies CASSSNRGRLTGYTF.

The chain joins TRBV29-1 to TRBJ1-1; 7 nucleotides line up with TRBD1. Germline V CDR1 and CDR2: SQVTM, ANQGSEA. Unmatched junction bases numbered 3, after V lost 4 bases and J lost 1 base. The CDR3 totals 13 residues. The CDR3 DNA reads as TGCAGCGTTGTCGGGACAGAGAACACTGAAGCTTTCTTT. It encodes CSVVGTENTEAFF.